The 24 T cell receptor beta chains below all came from one sample that was sequenced in a study of spatial heterogeneity in lung cancer. As to time point: sample taken at primary tumor resection. TCRdb analysed the 5' RACE reads with MiXCR anew, one entry per CDR3 protein. Here the sample spans 24,000 or so distinct CDR3 sequences, roughly 3% being singletons. Sample: PBMCs, taken at surgery. The receptor set was obtained from a female donor with early-stage non-small cell lung cancer.

This clonotype was observed at least ten times. The genes are TRBV20-1 and TRBJ2-5; 7 positions agree with TRBD2. The V and J ends lost 0 bases and 7 bases, in that order; junction bases with no gene match: 8. The CDR3 totals 14 residues. Germline loops: CDR1 DFQATT, CDR2 SNEGSKA (reference sequence). CDR3 sequence (DNA): TGCAGTGCTAGAGATCTGGAAGGGGAGGGGACCCAGTACTTC. It encodes CSARDLEGEGTQYF.

This clonotype came up many times. The junction departs from germline at one end; a sequencing error may be responsible. The chain combines TRBV7-9 with TRBJ2-3; no reliable D call. The V gene's germline CDR1 is SEHNR and CDR2 FQNEAQ (reference sequence). The CDR3 has 11 residues. CDR3 DNA sequence: TGTGCCAGCAGCTTAGCCTCGAGCGAGCAATTT. Its protein product is CASSLASSEQF.

By proportion, this clonotype is medium-sized. The rearrangement links TRBV29-1 to TRBJ2-7; 15 bases match TRBD2. V lost 6 bases to trimming and J lost 4 bases; unmatched junction nucleotides: 7. The CDR3 sequence is 15 residues long. Germline V lookup: CDR1 SQVTM, CDR2 ANQGSEA. CDR3 residues: CSVNGLAGGMYEQYF. For the CDR3, the DNA is TGCAGCGTAAATGGACTAGCGGGAGGGATGTACGAGCAGTACTTC.

This clonotype was counted ten times or more. The chain recombines TRBV20-1 with TRBJ1-4; TRBD1 agrees at 12 bases. The CDR3 has 17 residues. Germline CDR1 and CDR2: DFQATT and SNEGSKA (reference sequence). V lost 6 bases to trimming and J lost 1 base; unmatched junction nucleotides: 9. The CDR3 sequence: CSATGTGGAGTNEKLFF. DNA for the CDR3: TGCAGTGCGACCGGGACAGGGGGCGCGGGAACTAATGAAAAACTGTTTTTT.

This clonotype occurred many times. J is TRBJ2-5 and V is TRBV30, with D possibly matching TRBD1 (5 bases). This CDR3 has 12 residues. Germline V gene sequence: CDR1 GTSNPN, CDR2 SVGIG (reference sequence). Deletions cut 4 bases from V and 2 bases from J, with 8 bases between. Here the CDR3 DNA reads TGTGCCTGGACGACAGAGCAAGAGACCCAGTACTTC. As protein: CAWTTEQETQYF.

Many counts were recorded for this clonotype. This chain connects TRBV6-5 to TRBJ1-2; 8 positions match TRBD1. J was trimmed by 8 bases and V by 4 bases; bases with no gene match: 15. The CDR3 consists of 16 residues. CDR1 is MNHEY, CDR2 SVGAGI, per germline. CDR3 in amino acids: CASSSLPRQGRQGYTF. The CDR3 DNA reads TGTGCCAGCAGTTCTTTACCAAGACAGGGGCGTCAGGGCTACACCTTC.

This clonotype was observed many times. The chain recombines TRBV7-2 with TRBJ1-2; D is possibly TRBD1 (6 bases). CDR3 length: 13 residues. V was shortened by 2 bases and J by 4 bases, with 8 bases between the two germline ends. From germline, CDR1 is SGHTA and CDR2 FQGNSA. CDR3 DNA: TGTGCCAGCAGCTTACAGGGGTTCTATGGCTACACCTTC. This sequence encodes CASSLQGFYGYTF.

Ten or more counts support this clonotype. V gene TRBV2 combines with J gene TRBJ2-7; unclear D gene. V was cut by 6 bases and J by 4 bases, with 13 bases left in between. The CDR3 is 13 residues long. Germline CDR1 SNHLY, CDR2 FYNNEI. CDR3: CASSGSRGYEQYF. As DNA, the CDR3 is TGTGCCAGCAGCGGTTCGCGTGGTTACGAGCAGTACTTC.

V and J are TRBV23-1 and TRBJ2-7, with 8 bases identical to TRBD2. TRBV23-1 is recorded as an ORF, its role being uncertain. The length of the CDR3 is 17 residues. V trimming: 9 bases; J trimming: 4 bases; junction bases outside the gene matches: 20. In nucleotides, the CDR3 is TGCGCCAGTATTGGGGTCCTCCCGCGGGAGGCGGTGTACGAGCAGTACTTC. It is translated as CASIGVLPREAVYEQYF.

This clonotype was observed a few times. This chain's CDR3 is CASSQGQGVNTEAFF. CDR3 coding DNA: TGTGCCAGCAGCCAGGGACAGGGGGTGAACACTGAAGCTTTCTTT. The chain carries TRBV7-9 and TRBJ1-1, with 11 bases that match TRBD1. V lost 5 bases, J lost 0 bases, and 2 bases stayed unmatched. The CDR3 sequence is 15 residues long. Germline V gene data show CDR1 as SEHNR and CDR2 as FQNEAQ (reference sequence).

This clonotype has ten or more counts. CDR3 residues: CAISESEGRDSPLHF. DNA of the CDR3: TGTGCCATCAGTGAGTCGGAGGGCAGGGATTCACCCCTCCACTTT. The J gene is TRBJ1-6, the V gene TRBV10-3, with D perhaps TRBD1 (5 bases). V was pared by 0 bases and J by 8 bases, with 11 bases between. This CDR3 has 15 amino acids. CDR1 is ENHRY, CDR2 SYGVKD, per germline.

This clonotype was counted many times. V gene TRBV27 combines with J gene TRBJ2-7, with TRBD1 identical over 7 bases. Germline CDR1 is MNHEY and CDR2 is SMNVEV (reference sequence). With V trimmed by 4 bases and J by 2 bases, 5 bases remained unmatched. This CDR3 has 14 residues. The DNA for the CDR3 is TGTGCCAGCAGTTCGCTGGGACAGACCTACGAGCAGTACTTC. This codes for CASSSLGQTYEQYF.

This clonotype was detected ten times or more. The chain uses TRBV15 and TRBJ2-3, with D perhaps matching TRBD2 (5 bases). The V end lost 4 bases, the J end lost 11 bases, and 13 bases lay between the germline ends. This CDR3 is built from 12 residues. The germline gives CDR1 LNHNV, CDR2 YYDKDF (reference sequence). Here the CDR3 DNA reads TGTGCCACCAGCATCCCCCGGGATCGGCAGTATTTT. Its protein is CATSIPRDRQYF.

This clonotype was recorded at least ten times. The rearrangement uses TRBV19 and TRBJ2-1; 12 positions agree with TRBD2. In germline, CDR1 is LNHDA, CDR2 SQIVND (reference sequence). The CDR3 totals 15 residues. J was trimmed by 7 bases and V by 6 bases; bases with no gene match: 7. The CDR3 bases are TGTGCCAGTAGATCACCTAGCGGGAGGGCGAATGAGCAGTTCTTC. Translated, it gives CASRSPSGRANEQFF.

This clonotype was recorded at least ten times. J is TRBJ2-2 and V is TRBV9; 11 nucleotides agree with TRBD2. Trimming removed 3 bases from V and 4 bases from J; junction bases left unmatched: 2. CDR1 is SGDLS, CDR2 YYNGEE, per germline. The CDR3 extends over 15 amino acids. The CDR3 here is CASSGGTSGTGELFF. DNA of the CDR3: TGTGCCAGCAGCGGCGGGACTAGCGGCACCGGGGAGCTGTTTTTT.

This clonotype was counted many times. V gene TRBV6-1 combines with J gene TRBJ2-7, with 8 bases lining up with TRBD1. Germline assignment: CDR1 MNHNS and CDR2 SASEGT. The J segment lost 1 base and the V segment lost 3 bases, leaving 2 bases of the junction unmatched. The CDR3 consists of 14 residues. The CDR3 bases are TGTGCCAGCAGTGAGGACAGGGAATCCTACGAGCAGTACTTC. It encodes CASSEDRESYEQYF.

This clonotype has a count of ten or more. V is TRBV5-1 and J is TRBJ1-1; D perhaps matches TRBD1 (6 bases). Germline V gene lookup returns CDR1 SGHRS and CDR2 YFSETQ. The length of the CDR3 is 13 residues. V was trimmed by 7 bases and J by 0 bases, leaving 10 bases between them. The CDR3 bases are TGCGCCAGCGGAGACAGGCTGAACACTGAAGCTTTCTTT. This encodes CASGDRLNTEAFF. Looking up the rest from reference TRBV5-1 and TRBJ1-1 gives the full variable domain: KAGVTQTPRYLIKTRGQQVTLSCSPISGHRSVSWYQQTPGQGLQFLFEYFSETQRNKGNFPGRFSGRQFSNSRSEMNVSTLELGDSALYLCASGDRLNTEAFFGQGTRLTVV.

This clonotype was seen repeatedly, ten times or more. The chain employs TRBV4-1 and TRBJ2-7; 7 positions agree with TRBD1. CDR3 length: 14 amino acids. V dropped 0 bases and J dropped 2; count of bases not matched to a gene: 1. Germline CDR1 is MGHRA and CDR2 is YSYEKL. CDR3 DNA: TGCGCCAGCAGCCAAGATGACAGGGCCTACGAGCAGTACTTC. The encoded protein is CASSQDDRAYEQYF.

This clonotype has at least ten counts. This chain connects TRBV6-1 to TRBJ2-3; no reliable D call. Germline V lookup: CDR1 MNHNS, CDR2 SASEGT. The CDR3 length is 14 residues. Trimming shortened V by 1 base and J by 3 bases, and 8 bases separated the two germline ends. The CDR3 region has the DNA TGTGCCAGCAGTGAAGTGGTCCAGACAGATACGCAGTATTTT. Residues: CASSEVVQTDTQYF.

This clonotype showed up many times. The genes are TRBV19 and TRBJ2-7; no definite D call. The V gene lost 8 bases and the J gene lost 0 bases, with 20 bases spanning the gap. Germline V gene sequence: CDR1 LNHDA, CDR2 SQIVND (reference sequence). The CDR3 runs to 16 residues. The CDR3 region has the DNA TGTGCCAGTCGGTCCGGTGCCGCTCGCGGCTCCTACGAGCAGTACTTC. Translation: CASRSGAARGSYEQYF.

The rearrangement links TRBV12-3 or TRBV12-4 to TRBJ2-3; D may correspond to TRBD1 or TRBD2 (5 bases each). V was clipped by 5 bases and J by 2 bases, with 11 bases between them. The CDR3 runs 14 residues. CDR3 bases: TGTGCCAGCAGTCGGGACGCTCCCACAGATACGCAGTATTTT. It yields the protein CASSRDAPTDTQYF.

Note on this clonotype: A much more abundant neighbour one base away suggests this may be a read error. The V call is TRBV5-8, the J call TRBJ2-7; D is perhaps TRBD2 (5 bases). V was trimmed by 7 bases and J by 2 bases, leaving 13 bases between them. Germline V gives CDR1 SGHTS, CDR2 YDEGEE. CDR3 length: 13 amino acids. The CDR3 region is CASRGQEAYEQYF. In DNA form, the CDR3 reads TGTGCCAGCCGAGGGCAGGAGGCCTACGAGCAGTACTTC. Variable domain in full (rest from reference TRBV5-8 and TRBJ2-7): EAGVTQSPTHLIKTRGQQATLRCSPISGHTSVYWYQQALGLGLQFLLWYDEGEERNRGNFPPRFSGRQFPNYSSELNVNALELEDSALYLCASRGQEAYEQYFGPGTRLTVT.

This clonotype came up many times. The chain combines TRBV20-1 with TRBJ2-1; 7 nucleotides align to TRBD1. Germline CDR1 DFQATT, CDR2 SNEGSKA (reference sequence). The CDR3 totals 14 residues. The trim removed 6 bases at V and 0 bases at J, leaving 5 bases unmatched. CDR3 sequence: CSAPGGFSYNEQFF. The CDR3 region has the DNA TGCAGTGCCCCAGGGGGTTTCTCCTACAATGAGCAGTTCTTC.

Points on this clonotype: Possible read error: a much larger clone is one base away. This CDR3 reads CASSQDTGGMETQYF. CDR3 sequence (DNA): TGTGCCAGCAGCCAAGATACAGGGGGCATGGAGACCCAGTACTTC. The chain uses TRBV7-9 and TRBJ2-5; 9 bases map to TRBD1. V shed 5 bases, J shed 5 bases, and the junction held 9 bases outside the gene matches. This CDR3 has 15 amino acids. Germline V gene lookup returns CDR1 SEHNR and CDR2 FQNEAQ (reference sequence).